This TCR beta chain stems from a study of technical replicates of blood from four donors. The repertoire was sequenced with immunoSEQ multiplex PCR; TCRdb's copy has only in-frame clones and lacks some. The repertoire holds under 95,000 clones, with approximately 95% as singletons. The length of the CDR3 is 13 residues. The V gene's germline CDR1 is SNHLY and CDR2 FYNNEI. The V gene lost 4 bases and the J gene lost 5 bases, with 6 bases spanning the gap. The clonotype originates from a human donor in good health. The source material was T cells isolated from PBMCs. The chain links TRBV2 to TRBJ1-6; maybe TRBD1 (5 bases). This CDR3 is CASSATDNSPLHF. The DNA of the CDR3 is TGTGCCAGCAGTGCGACAGATAATTCACCCCTCCACTTT.